The clone carrying this TCR beta chain was detected only once. No antigen is known for it. The data derive from a study of T cells in localized non-small cell lung cancer. Some clones are missing from TCRdb's copy, which holds only in-frame ones; the method was immunoSEQ multiplex PCR. The data show 60,000 to 75,000 clones, about four fifths seen once. General study findings and limits: As only one tumor region underwent sequencing, heterogeneity remains possible. Adjacent uninvolved lung had the highest clonality, suggesting focused antigen responses. Researchers found a median 57 of the top 100 tumor clones in adjacent lung. Higher blood T cell density went with longer overall survival.

The receptor's source is a man aged 35-75 years with stage II lung adenocarcinoma. Sample: PBMCs, taken before any cancer treatment.

The chain's CDR3 is CASSQDRNYGYTF. The CDR3 DNA reads TGCGCCAGCAGCCAAGACAGGAATTATGGCTACACCTTC. The chain carries TRBV5-1 and TRBJ1-2, with D possibly matching TRBD1 (6 bases). Between the trimmed V and J ends, which lost 4 bases and 5 bases, there was a span of 12 bases. Germline CDR1 and CDR2: SGHRS and YFSETQ. The CDR3 extends over 13 amino acids.